Below, one T cell receptor beta chain is given with its context. Sequencing was performed with immunoSEQ multiplex PCR; in TCRdb, only in-frame clones are kept and a portion is missing. The sample records about 37,000 clones, roughly 86% being singletons. The sample is drawn from a study of blood T cell repertoires in COVID-19. About the research overall: Sites across the United States, Italy and Spain contributed samples from acute and convalescent COVID-19. T cells, B-cell-depleted T cells, or PBMCs supplied cDNA or gDNA.

The CDR3 length is 16 residues. Germline CDR1 LGHNA, CDR2 YSLEER. The J segment lost 4 bases and the V segment lost 4 bases, leaving 3 bases of the junction unmatched. Sequencing was done on a sample of peripheral blood. The clonotype comes from a human donor in a cohort sampled during active COVID-19. The chain uses TRBV4-3 and TRBJ2-3; 15 positions match TRBD2. The CDR3 DNA is TGCGCCAGCAGCCGGGGGACTAGCGGGGGGCCAGATACGCAGTATTTT. Protein sequence: CASSRGTSGGPDTQYF.